Listed below are T cell receptor beta chains from one sample, sequenced in a study of T cell changes during pregnancy in multiple sclerosis. Libraries were prepared by immunoSEQ multiplex PCR; TCRdb keeps only in-frame clonotypes and omits some of them. The sample yields about 86,000 clones, 85% to 95% seen once. The sequenced sample was peripheral blood, obtained in the first trimester of pregnancy. These receptors were obtained from a female donor in good health, enrolled as a control in a pregnancy study. Each CDR3 is given with its conserved first and last residue. Clone size is stated in some rows and not others, as once, few, many or a class when expanded.

j_gene | v_gene | len | abundance | CDR3aa
TRBJ1-3 | TRBV6-1 | 15 | - | CASSPNWSSGNTIYF
TRBJ2-7 | TRBV30 | 13 | - | CASATGTDYEQYF
TRBJ2-4 | TRBV4-3 | 14 | - | CASSRGQGRDIQYF
TRBJ1-2 | TRBV2 | 11 | - | CASSMQGDYTF
TRBJ1-5 | TRBV7-2 | 14 | - | CASRPTGVNQPQHF
TRBJ2-6 | TRBV7-8 | 19 | - | CASSLSGGGAATGANVLTF
TRBJ2-3 | TRBV28 | 16 | once | CASSYSGGAGTDTQYF
TRBJ2-1 | TRBV11-1 | 13 | - | CASSFISQGEQFF
TRBJ2-5 | TRBV5-4 | 15 | - | CASSEPPGGQETQYF
TRBJ2-1 | TRBV6-1 | 14 | - | CASKRERGYNEQFF
TRBJ2-6 | TRBV2 | 15 | - | CASSLTTTLANVLTF
TRBJ1-5 | TRBV6-5 | 15 | - | CASSKTGLYNQPQHF
TRBJ1-3 | TRBV5-4 | 16 | - | CASSLGTAGGGNTIYF
TRBJ2-1 | TRBV5-4 | 14 | - | CASSTEQGIGEQFF
TRBJ1-4 | TRBV28 | 15 | - | CASSFQGATNEKLFF
TRBJ1-1 | TRBV20-1 | 11 | - | CSAQDRGEAFF
TRBJ1-3 | TRBV9 | 16 | - | CASSSSGAYSGNTIYF
TRBJ1-2 | TRBV7-9 | 14 | - | CASSPTGVNYGYTF
TRBJ2-1 | TRBV19 | 15 | - | CASSLGTGGIDEQFF
TRBJ2-7 | TRBV7-9 | 13 | - | CASSPRGAWEQYF
TRBJ2-5 | TRBV5-1 | 14 | - | CASSKGQVQETQYF
TRBJ2-3 | TRBV7-2 | 15 | - | CASSLFPLAGDTQYF
TRBJ1-4 | TRBV5-1 | 15 | once | CASSPLFPTNEKLFF
TRBJ1-3 | TRBV5-1 | 13 | - | CASSKQGGDTIYF
TRBJ2-1 | TRBV15 | 17 | - | CATSRRPSPGLGDEQFF
TRBJ1-2 | TRBV20-1 | 11 | - | CSASPGWGYTF
TRBJ1-1 | TRBV9 | 15 | - | CASSVEGFPVTEAFF
TRBJ1-1 | TRBV7-3 | 13 | - | CASSAGGGTEAFF
TRBJ2-7 | TRBV18 | 12 | - | CASSPQAYEQYF
TRBJ2-7 | TRBV18 | 15 | - | CASSPRGGPAGEQYF
TRBJ1-2 | TRBV29-1 | 11 | - | CSVSEGLIDTF
TRBJ2-3 | TRBV4-3 | 14 | once | CASSQDGLTDTQYF
TRBJ2-7 | TRBV28 | 17 | - | CASSLIGTGTSPSEQYF
TRBJ2-7 | TRBV7-3 | 13 | - | CASSFGTAYEQYF
TRBJ2-7 | TRBV6-5 | 13 | - | CASSSFTGDEQYF
TRBJ1-2 | TRBV13 | 16 | - | CASSLGTTRRGYGYTF
TRBJ2-3 | TRBV5-4 | 18 | - | CASSPPRLSGGAVNTQYF
TRBJ2-7 | TRBV6-5 | 14 | few | CASSFIQGDYEQYF
TRBJ2-5 | TRBV11-1 | 14 | - | CASSLGQGQETQYF
TRBJ2-1 | TRBV12-5 | 12 | - | CASGSFYNEQFF
TRBJ1-2 | TRBV7-2 | 18 | - | CASSLGLGQGLALGGYTF
TRBJ1-2 | TRBV6-6 | 13 | - | CASSSTDSGGYTF
TRBJ2-7 | TRBV27 | 14 | - | CASSFQGPSYEQYF
TRBJ2-7 | TRBV9 | 15 | - | CASSEDGTHAYEQYF
TRBJ1-2 | TRBV6-4 | 17 | once | CASSDEGQGKGLSGYTF
TRBJ2-1 | TRBV4-3 | 15 | medium-sized | CASSPRQGIYNEQFF
TRBJ2-7 | TRBV18 | 15 | - | CASSPLPAGSYEQYF
TRBJ1-5 | TRBV30 | 12 | - | CACDRTNQPQHF